This T cell receptor beta chain was observed in a study of CD8 T cells in ankylosing spondylitis. Findings of the study overall: Within ankylosing spondylitis blood, a TCR beta motif made up of fewer than ten highly homologous variants appeared to be characteristic. A subset of motif variants has previously been described in the synovial fluid and blood of reactive arthritis.

The germline V and J ends were trimmed by 0 bases and 10 bases, with 15 bases remaining between them. The CDR3 covers 14 residues. Germline-derived CDR1 and CDR2 are MGHDK and SYGVNS. Regarding this clonotype: What it recognizes is unknown.

Researchers built TCR beta libraries using quantitative 5'-RACE with molecular barcodes. TCRdb re-analysed the 5' RACE reads in MiXCR, keeping a single row per CDR3 protein. The repertoire holds under 300,000 distinct CDR3 sequences, 8% to 9.5% seen once, with 6.8% in the top ten. This chain links TRBV25-1 with TRBJ2-5; D unresolved. The source material was blood, either unsorted or a sorted T cell fraction (not recorded which). The sequence came from a male donor with ankylosing spondylitis or in good health (not recorded which). The DNA for the CDR3 is TGTGCCAGCAGTGAATATACCGGCAACGCAGGCCAGTACTTC. It yields the protein CASSEYTGNAGQYF. Full variable domain (remainder filled in from reference TRBV25-1 and TRBJ2-5): EADIYQTPRYLVIGTGKKITLECSQTMGHDKMYWYQQDPGMELHLIHYSYGVNSTEKGDLSSESTVSRIRTEHFPLTLESARPSHTSQYLCASSEYTGNAGQYFGPGTRLLVL.